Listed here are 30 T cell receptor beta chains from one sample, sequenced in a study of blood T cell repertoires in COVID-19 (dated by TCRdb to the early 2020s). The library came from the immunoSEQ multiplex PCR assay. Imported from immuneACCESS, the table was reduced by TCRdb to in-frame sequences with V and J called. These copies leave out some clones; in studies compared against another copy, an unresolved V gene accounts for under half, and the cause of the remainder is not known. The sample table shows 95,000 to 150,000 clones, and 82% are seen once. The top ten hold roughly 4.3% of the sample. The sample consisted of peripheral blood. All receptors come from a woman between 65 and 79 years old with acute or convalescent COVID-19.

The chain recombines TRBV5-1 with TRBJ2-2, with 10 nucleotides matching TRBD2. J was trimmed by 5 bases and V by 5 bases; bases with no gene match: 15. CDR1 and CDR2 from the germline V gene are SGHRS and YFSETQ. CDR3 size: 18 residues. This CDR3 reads CASRKGTSGARGTGELFF. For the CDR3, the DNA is TGCGCCAGCAGGAAAGGAACTAGCGGGGCCCGGGGGACCGGGGAGCTGTTTTTT.

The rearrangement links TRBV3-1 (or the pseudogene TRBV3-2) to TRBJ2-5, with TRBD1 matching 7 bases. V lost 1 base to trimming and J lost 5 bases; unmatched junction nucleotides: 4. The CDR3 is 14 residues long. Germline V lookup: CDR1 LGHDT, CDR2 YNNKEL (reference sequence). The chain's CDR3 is CASSQVRGLETQYF. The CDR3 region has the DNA TGTGCCAGCAGCCAAGTCAGGGGGTTGGAGACCCAGTACTTC.

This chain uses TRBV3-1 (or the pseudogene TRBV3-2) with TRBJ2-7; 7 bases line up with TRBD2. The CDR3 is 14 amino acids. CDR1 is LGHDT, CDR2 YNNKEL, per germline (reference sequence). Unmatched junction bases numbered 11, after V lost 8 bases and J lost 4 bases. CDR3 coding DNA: TGTGCCAGCTCTGCCAGCGGGGAATCTTACGAGCAGTACTTC. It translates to CASSASGESYEQYF.

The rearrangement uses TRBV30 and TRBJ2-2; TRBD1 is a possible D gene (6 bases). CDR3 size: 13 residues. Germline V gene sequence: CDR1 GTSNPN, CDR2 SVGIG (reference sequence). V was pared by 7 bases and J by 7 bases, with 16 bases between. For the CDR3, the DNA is TGTGCCTCAAGCAGGGGTAACGGCGGGGAGCTGTTTTTT. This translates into CASSRGNGGELFF.

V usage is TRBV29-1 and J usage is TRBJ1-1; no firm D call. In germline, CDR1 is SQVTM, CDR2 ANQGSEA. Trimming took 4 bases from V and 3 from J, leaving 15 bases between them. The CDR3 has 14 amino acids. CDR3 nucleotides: TGCAGCGTTGGCCTACGTCAAGCGTACACTGAAGCTTTCTTT. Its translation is CSVGLRQAYTEAFF.

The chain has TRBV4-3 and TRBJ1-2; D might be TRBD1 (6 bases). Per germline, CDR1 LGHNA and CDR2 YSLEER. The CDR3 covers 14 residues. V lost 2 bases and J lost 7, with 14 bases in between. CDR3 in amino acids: CASSQRLQGTGYTF. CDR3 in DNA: TGCGCCAGCAGCCAAAGACTTCAGGGGACTGGCTACACCTTC.

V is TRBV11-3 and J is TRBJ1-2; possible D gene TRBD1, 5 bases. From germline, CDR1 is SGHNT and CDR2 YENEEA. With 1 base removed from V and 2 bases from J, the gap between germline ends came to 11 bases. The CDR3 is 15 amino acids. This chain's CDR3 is CASSLGWGENYGYTF. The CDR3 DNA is TGTGCCAGCAGCTTAGGGTGGGGGGAGAACTATGGCTACACCTTC.

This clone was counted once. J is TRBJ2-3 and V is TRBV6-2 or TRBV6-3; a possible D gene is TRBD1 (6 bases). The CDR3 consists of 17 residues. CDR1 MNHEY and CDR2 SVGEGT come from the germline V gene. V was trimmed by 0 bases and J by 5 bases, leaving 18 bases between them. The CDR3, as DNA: TGTGCCAGCAGTTACTCGGGGACGCGGGCCAGGGGAGATACGCAGTATTTT. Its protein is CASSYSGTRARGDTQYF.

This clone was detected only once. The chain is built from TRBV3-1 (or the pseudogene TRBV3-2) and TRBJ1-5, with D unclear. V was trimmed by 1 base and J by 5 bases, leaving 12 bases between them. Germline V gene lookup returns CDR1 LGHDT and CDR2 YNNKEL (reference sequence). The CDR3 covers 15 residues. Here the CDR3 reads CASSQGPFEYQPQHF. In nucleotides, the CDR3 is TGTGCCAGCAGCCAAGGCCCGTTTGAGTATCAGCCCCAGCATTTT.

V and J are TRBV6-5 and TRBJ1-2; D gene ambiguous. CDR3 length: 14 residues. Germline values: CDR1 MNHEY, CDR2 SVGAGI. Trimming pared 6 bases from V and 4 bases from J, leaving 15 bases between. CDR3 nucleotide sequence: TGTGCCAGCAGGGTTCGGGAGGCCCCCTATGGCTACACCTTC. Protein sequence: CASRVREAPYGYTF.

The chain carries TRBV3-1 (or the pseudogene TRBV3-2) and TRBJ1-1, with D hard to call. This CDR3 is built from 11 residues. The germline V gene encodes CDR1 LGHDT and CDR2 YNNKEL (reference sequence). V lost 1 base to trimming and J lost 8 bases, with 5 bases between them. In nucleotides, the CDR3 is TGTGCCAGCAGCCAAGTTTCGGAAGCTTTCTTT. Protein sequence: CASSQVSEAFF.

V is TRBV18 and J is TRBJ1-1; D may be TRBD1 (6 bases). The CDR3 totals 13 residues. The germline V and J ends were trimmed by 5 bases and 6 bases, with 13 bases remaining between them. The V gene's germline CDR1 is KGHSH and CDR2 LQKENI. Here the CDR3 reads CASSGAGGAEAFF. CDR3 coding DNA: TGTGCCAGCTCAGGGGCGGGGGGCGCTGAAGCTTTCTTT.

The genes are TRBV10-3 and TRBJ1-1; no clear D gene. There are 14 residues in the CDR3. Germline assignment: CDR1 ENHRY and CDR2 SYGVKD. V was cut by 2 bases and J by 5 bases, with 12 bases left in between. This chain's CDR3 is CAISEPRLGTEAFF. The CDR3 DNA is TGTGCCATCAGTGAGCCTAGATTAGGAACTGAAGCTTTCTTT.

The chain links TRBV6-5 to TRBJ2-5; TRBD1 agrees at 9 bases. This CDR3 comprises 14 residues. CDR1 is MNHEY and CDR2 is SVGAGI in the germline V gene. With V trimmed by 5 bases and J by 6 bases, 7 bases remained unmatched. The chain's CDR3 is CASSLGQGRQTQYF. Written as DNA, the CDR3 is TGTGCCAGCAGTCTAGGACAGGGGCGCCAGACCCAGTACTTC.

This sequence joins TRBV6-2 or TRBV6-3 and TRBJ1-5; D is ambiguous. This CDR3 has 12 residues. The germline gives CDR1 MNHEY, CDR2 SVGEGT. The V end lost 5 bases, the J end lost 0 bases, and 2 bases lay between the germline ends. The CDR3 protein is CASSLSNQPQHF. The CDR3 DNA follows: TGTGCCAGCAGTCTTAGCAATCAGCCCCAGCATTTT.

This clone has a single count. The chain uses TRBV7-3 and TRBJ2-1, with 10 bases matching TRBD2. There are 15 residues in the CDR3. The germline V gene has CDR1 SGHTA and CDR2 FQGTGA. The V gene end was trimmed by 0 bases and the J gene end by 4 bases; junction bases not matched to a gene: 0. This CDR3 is CASSLTSGGYNEQFF. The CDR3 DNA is TGTGCCAGCAGCTTAACTAGCGGGGGGTACAATGAGCAGTTCTTC.

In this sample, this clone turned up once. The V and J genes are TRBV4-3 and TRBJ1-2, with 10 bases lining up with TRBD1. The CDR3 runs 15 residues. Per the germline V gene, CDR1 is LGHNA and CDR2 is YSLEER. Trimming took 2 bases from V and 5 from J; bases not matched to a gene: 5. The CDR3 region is CASSQRRQGAYGYTF. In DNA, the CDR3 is TGCGCCAGCAGCCAAAGGAGACAGGGGGCATATGGCTACACCTTC.

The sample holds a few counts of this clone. The CDR3 nucleotides read TGTGCCAGTAGTATCGTAGGGGCTTGGGGCTACACCTTC. Residues: CASSIVGAWGYTF. The chain is built from TRBV19 and TRBJ1-2; weak D call: TRBD1 (5 bases). Trimming left V 3 bases short and J 8 bases short, with 13 bases between. This CDR3 spans 13 amino acids. Per the germline V gene, CDR1 is LNHDA and CDR2 is SQIVND (reference sequence).

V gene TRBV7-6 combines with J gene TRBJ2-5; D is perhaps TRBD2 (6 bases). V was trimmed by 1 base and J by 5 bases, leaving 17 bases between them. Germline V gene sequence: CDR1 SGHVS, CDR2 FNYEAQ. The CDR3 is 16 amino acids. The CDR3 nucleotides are TGTGCCAGCAGCTTAGAGAATCGCGGCAGCGGGGAGACCCAGTACTTC. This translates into CASSLENRGSGETQYF.

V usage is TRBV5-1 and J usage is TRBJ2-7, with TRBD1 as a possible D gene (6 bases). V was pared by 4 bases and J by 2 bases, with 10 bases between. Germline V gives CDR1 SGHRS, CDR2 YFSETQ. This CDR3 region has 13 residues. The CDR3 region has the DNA TGCGCCAGCAGCCCGAGGACAGCCTACGAGCAGTACTTC. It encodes CASSPRTAYEQYF.

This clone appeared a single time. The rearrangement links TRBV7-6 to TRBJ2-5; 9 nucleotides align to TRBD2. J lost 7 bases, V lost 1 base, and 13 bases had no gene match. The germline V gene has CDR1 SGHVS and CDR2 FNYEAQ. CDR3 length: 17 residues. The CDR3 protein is CASSLVLSGGPSGTQYF. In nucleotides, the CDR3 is TGTGCCAGCAGCTTAGTTTTAAGCGGGGGGCCATCTGGGACCCAGTACTTC. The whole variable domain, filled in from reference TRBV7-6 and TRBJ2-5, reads GAGVSQSPRYKVTKRGQDVALRCDPISGHVSLYWYRQALGQGPEFLTYFNYEAQQDKSGLPNDRFSAERPEGSISTLTIQRTEQRDSAMYRCASSLVLSGGPSGTQYFGPGTRLLVL.

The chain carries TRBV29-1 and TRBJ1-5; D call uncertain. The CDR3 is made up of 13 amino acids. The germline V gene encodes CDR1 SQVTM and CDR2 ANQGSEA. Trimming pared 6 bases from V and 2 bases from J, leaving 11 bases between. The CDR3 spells CSVQSQGNQPQHF. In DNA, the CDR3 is TGCAGCGTACAGTCCCAAGGCAATCAGCCCCAGCATTTT.

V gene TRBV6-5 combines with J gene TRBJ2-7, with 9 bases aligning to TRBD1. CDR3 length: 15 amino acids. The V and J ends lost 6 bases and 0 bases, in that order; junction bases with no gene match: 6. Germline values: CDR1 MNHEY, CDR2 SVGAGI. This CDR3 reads CASRHGQGLSYEQYF. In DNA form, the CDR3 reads TGTGCCAGCAGACATGGACAGGGGCTCTCCTACGAGCAGTACTTC.

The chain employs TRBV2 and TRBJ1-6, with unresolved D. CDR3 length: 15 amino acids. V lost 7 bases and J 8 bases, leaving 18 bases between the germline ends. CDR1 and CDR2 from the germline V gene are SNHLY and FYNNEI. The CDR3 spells CASTDRGLFDSPLHF. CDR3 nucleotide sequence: TGTGCCAGCACCGACCGGGGTCTTTTCGATTCACCCCTCCACTTT.

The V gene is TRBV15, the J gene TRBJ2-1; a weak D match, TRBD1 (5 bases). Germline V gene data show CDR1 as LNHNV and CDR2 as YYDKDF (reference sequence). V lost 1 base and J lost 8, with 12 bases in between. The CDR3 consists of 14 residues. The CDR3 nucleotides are TGTGCCACCAGCAGAGGCCCAGGGTGGGATGAGCAGTTCTTC. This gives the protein CATSRGPGWDEQFF.

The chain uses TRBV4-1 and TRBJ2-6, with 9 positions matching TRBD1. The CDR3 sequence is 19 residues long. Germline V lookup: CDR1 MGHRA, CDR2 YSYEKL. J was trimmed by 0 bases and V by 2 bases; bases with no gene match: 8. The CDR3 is CASSQSSGQGFSGANVLTF. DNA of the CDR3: TGCGCCAGCAGCCAATCGTCCGGACAGGGGTTCTCTGGGGCCAACGTCCTGACTTTC.

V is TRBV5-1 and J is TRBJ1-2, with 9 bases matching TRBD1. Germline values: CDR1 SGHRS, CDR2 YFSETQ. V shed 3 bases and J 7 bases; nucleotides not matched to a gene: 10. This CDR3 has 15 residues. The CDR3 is CASSSTVQGASGYTF. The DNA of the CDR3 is TGCGCCAGCAGCTCGACGGTACAGGGGGCGAGTGGCTACACCTTC.

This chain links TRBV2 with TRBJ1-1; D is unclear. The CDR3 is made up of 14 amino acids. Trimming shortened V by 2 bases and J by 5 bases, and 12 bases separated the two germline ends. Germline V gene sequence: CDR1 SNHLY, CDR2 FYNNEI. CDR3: CASSEIPEDTEAFF. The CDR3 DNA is TGTGCCAGCAGTGAAATACCCGAGGATACTGAAGCTTTCTTT.

In DNA, the CDR3 is TGCGCCAGCAGAGCGGGACAGGTCACAGATACGCAGTATTTT. Encoded protein: CASRAGQVTDTQYF. The chain links TRBV5-1 to TRBJ2-3; perhaps TRBD1 as D (8 bases). The germline CDR1 and CDR2 sequences are SGHRS and YFSETQ. The CDR3 runs 14 residues. Trimming left V 5 bases short and J 2 bases short, with 12 bases between.

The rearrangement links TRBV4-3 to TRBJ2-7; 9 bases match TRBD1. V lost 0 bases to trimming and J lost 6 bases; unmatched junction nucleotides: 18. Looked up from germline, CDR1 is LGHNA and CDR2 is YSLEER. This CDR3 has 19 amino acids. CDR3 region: CASSQDWRQGGLRFSEQYF. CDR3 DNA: TGCGCCAGCAGCCAAGATTGGAGACAGGGGGGGCTCAGGTTCTCCGAGCAGTACTTC.